The 32 T cell receptor beta chains below come from one sample, sequenced in a study of T cell repertoires in ileal Crohn's disease. Profiled with immunoSEQ multiplex PCR; TCRdb holds only in-frame clones, not every one. The sample has roughly 4,900 clones; roughly 80% are singletons. Time point in this sample: neoterminal ileum biopsy at postoperative endoscopy, about 6 months after surgery. The sequencing input was ileal tissue. The source of these receptors is an adult with Crohn's disease.

The chain uses TRBV6-1 and TRBJ2-3; maybe TRBD2 (5 bases). CDR3 length: 15 amino acids. The germline V gene has CDR1 MNHNS and CDR2 SASEGT. The V gene lost 8 bases and the J gene lost 2 bases, with 17 bases spanning the gap. CDR3 coding DNA: TGTGCCAGCGCCATAGGGAGAATTACCACAGATACGCAGTATTTT. It translates to CASAIGRITTDTQYF.

This chain links TRBV16 with TRBJ2-2; no clear D. The CDR3 has 15 residues. Germline values: CDR1 KGHSY, CDR2 FQNENV. V was trimmed by 0 bases and J by 6 bases, leaving 11 bases between them. In DNA form, the CDR3 reads TGTGCCAGCAGCCAATCAAGGCTACAAGCCGGGGAGCTGTTTTTT. Protein sequence: CASSQSRLQAGELFF.

The rearrangement uses TRBV7-8 and TRBJ2-6, with TRBD1 identical over 7 bases. Looked up from germline, CDR1 is SGHVS and CDR2 is FQNEAQ. V gave up 5 bases and J gave up 2 bases; unmatched junction bases: 3. CDR3 length: 15 residues. This CDR3 is CASSPGGAGANVLTF. CDR3 nucleotide sequence: TGTGCCAGCAGCCCAGGGGGTGCTGGGGCCAACGTCCTGACTTTC.

The chain links TRBV15 to TRBJ1-1, with 9 positions matching TRBD1. V shed 3 bases and J 5 bases; nucleotides not matched to a gene: 7. The CDR3 loop spans 15 amino acids. Germline CDR1 reads LNHNV; CDR2 reads YYDKDF (reference sequence). The DNA of the CDR3 is TGTGCCACCAGCAGGTGGACAGGGGTGGATACTGAAGCTTTCTTT. It is translated as CATSRWTGVDTEAFF.

V usage is TRBV9 and J usage is TRBJ1-3; tentatively, D is TRBD1 (5 bases). CDR3 size: 17 residues. Germline loops: CDR1 SGDLS, CDR2 YYNGEE. The V end was cut by 4 bases, the J end by 0 bases, with 17 bases between. The CDR3 DNA follows: TGTGCCAGCAGCCCCAACCACGGGGCTGCCTCTGGAAACACCATATATTTT. This sequence encodes CASSPNHGAASGNTIYF.

The CDR3 reads CASSPGTTVRSNEQFF. The DNA for the CDR3 is TGTGCCAGCAGCCCCGGGACAACAGTCCGTTCCAATGAGCAGTTCTTC. The rearrangement joins TRBV7-9 to TRBJ2-1, with D possibly matching TRBD1 (6 bases). The CDR3 is 16 amino acids. V lost 5 bases to trimming and J lost 6 bases, with 20 bases between them. Looked up from germline, CDR1 is SEHNR and CDR2 is FQNEAQ (reference sequence).

The chain is built from TRBV27 and TRBJ1-5, with 8 bases identical to TRBD1. The CDR3 has 15 residues. V dropped 3 bases and J dropped 3; count of bases not matched to a gene: 4. Germline loops: CDR1 MNHEY, CDR2 SMNVEV (reference sequence). The CDR3, as DNA: TGTGCCAGCAGTTTGTCGCAGGGGGCCAATCAGCCCCAGCATTTT. This gives the protein CASSLSQGANQPQHF.

This clone was seen just once. The rearrangement uses TRBV25-1 and TRBJ2-3; TRBD1 agrees at 7 bases. There are 14 residues in the CDR3. Germline CDR1 is MGHDK and CDR2 is SYGVNS. The J segment lost 4 bases and the V segment lost 2 bases, leaving 3 bases of the junction unmatched. CDR3 bases: TGTGCCAGCAGTGAACCCGGGACAGCAGATACGCAGTATTTT. Translation gives CASSEPGTADTQYF.

The chain joins TRBV11-2 to TRBJ2-7, with unresolved D. Trimming stripped 2 bases from V and 0 bases from J, with 8 bases between. The CDR3 extends over 14 amino acids. Germline CDR1 reads SGHAT; CDR2 reads FQNNGV. CDR3 loop: CASSLLVSSYEQYF. The CDR3 region has the DNA TGTGCCAGCAGCTTACTAGTGAGCTCCTACGAGCAGTACTTC.

The chain carries TRBV4-3 and TRBJ1-1, with D possibly being TRBD1 (5 bases). V was cut by 0 bases and J by 2 bases, with 10 bases left in between. CDR1 is LGHNA, CDR2 YSLEER, per germline. The CDR3 totals 15 residues. The CDR3 loop reads CASSQDFGANTEAFF. CDR3 DNA: TGCGCCAGCAGCCAAGATTTTGGGGCTAACACTGAAGCTTTCTTT.

The chain uses TRBV9 and TRBJ1-2; perhaps TRBD1 as D (6 bases). V gave up 0 bases and J gave up 1 base, with 13 bases separating them. This CDR3 region has 16 residues. Germline V gene data show CDR1 as SGDLS and CDR2 as YYNGEE. CDR3 sequence reads: CASSVGTAGGNYGYTF. The CDR3 DNA reads as TGTGCCAGCAGCGTAGGGACAGCGGGGGGTAACTATGGCTACACCTTC.

V usage is TRBV25-1 and J usage is TRBJ2-3, with TRBD2 matching 12 bases. J was trimmed by 6 bases and V by 5 bases; bases with no gene match: 12. Germline loops: CDR1 MGHDK, CDR2 SYGVNS. This CDR3 is built from 17 residues. This CDR3 reads CASSRRLAGARSDTQYF. The CDR3 DNA reads as TGTGCCAGCAGTCGACGACTAGCGGGGGCAAGGTCGGATACGCAGTATTTT.

The chain carries TRBV30 and TRBJ2-2, with TRBD1 matching 10 bases. With 0 bases clipped from V and 6 bases from J, the junction kept 7 bases outside the gene matches. The CDR3 is 16 residues long. Germline CDR1 is GTSNPN and CDR2 is SVGIG (reference sequence). CDR3 nucleotides: TGTGCCTGGAGTGTAGGAAGGACAGGGGGGTCCGGGGAGCTGTTTTTT. As protein: CAWSVGRTGGSGELFF.

V gene TRBV6-8 combines with J gene TRBJ1-2; 7 nucleotides line up with TRBD1. Unmatched junction bases numbered 0, after V lost 6 bases and J lost 5 bases. The CDR3 consists of 11 residues. CDR1 and CDR2 from the germline V gene are MNHGY and SAAAGT. CDR3 in amino acids: CASRTGYGYTF. CDR3 sequence (DNA): TGTGCCAGCAGGACAGGGTATGGCTACACCTTC.

The rearrangement links TRBV7-9 to TRBJ2-1; 8 bases line up with TRBD1. The CDR3 spans 15 residues. The V gene end was trimmed by 5 bases and the J gene end by 8 bases; junction bases not matched to a gene: 11. Germline CDR1 SEHNR, CDR2 FQNEAQ (reference sequence). The CDR3 loop is CASSPRTGSKDEQFF. The CDR3 DNA follows: TGTGCCAGCAGCCCAAGGACAGGGTCTAAGGATGAGCAGTTCTTC.

This chain links TRBV5-4 with TRBJ1-1; D unresolved. With 3 bases removed from V and 6 bases from J, the gap between germline ends came to 12 bases. The CDR3 totals 13 residues. Per germline, CDR1 SGHNT and CDR2 YYREEE (reference sequence). The CDR3: CASSSRRTAEAFF. CDR3 in DNA: TGTGCCAGCAGCTCGCGGAGGACGGCTGAAGCTTTCTTT.

The chain employs TRBV5-1 and TRBJ2-1; no definite D call. Trimming removed 3 bases at V and 7 bases at J, with 11 bases between. This CDR3 has 13 residues. CDR1 is SGHRS and CDR2 is YFSETQ in the germline V gene. In DNA, the CDR3 is TGCGCCAGCAGCTCGTATACCGGGAATGAGCAGTTCTTC. Amino acids: CASSSYTGNEQFF. Variable domain in full (rest from reference TRBV5-1 and TRBJ2-1): KAGVTQTPRYLIKTRGQQVTLSCSPISGHRSVSWYQQTPGQGLQFLFEYFSETQRNKGNFPGRFSGRQFSNSRSEMNVSTLELGDSALYLCASSSYTGNEQFFGPGTRLTVL.

The sample holds a few counts of this clone. This chain uses TRBV7-7 with TRBJ2-1; D uncertain. Per germline, CDR1 SSHAT and CDR2 FNYEAQ (reference sequence). Trimming removed 2 bases at V and 5 bases at J, with 7 bases between. The CDR3 has 13 amino acids. The CDR3 coding sequence is TGTGCCAGCAGCTTAACTGCAAACAATGAGCAGTTCTTC. This sequence encodes CASSLTANNEQFF.

The chain employs TRBV7-9 and TRBJ2-7; 14 bases match TRBD2. The V gene's germline CDR1 is SEHNR and CDR2 FQNEAQ (reference sequence). Losses at the gene ends were 1 base for V and 5 bases for J; bases not matched to a gene: 1. This CDR3 is 15 amino acids long. The CDR3: CASSLEGLAGDEQYF. The CDR3 coding sequence is TGTGCCAGCAGCTTAGAGGGACTAGCGGGGGACGAGCAGTACTTC.

The chain is built from TRBV7-2 and TRBJ1-2; tentative D call: TRBD1 (5 bases). This CDR3 spans 15 amino acids. Per the germline V gene, CDR1 is SGHTA and CDR2 is FQGNSA. V shed 0 bases and J shed 5 bases, with 13 bases lying between them. The CDR3 DNA is TGTGCCAGCAGCTTAGCACGCGGGGGGTTTTATGGCTACACCTTC. Its protein product is CASSLARGGFYGYTF.

This chain uses TRBV29-1 with TRBJ1-2; D may be TRBD1 (5 bases). Per the germline V gene, CDR1 is SQVTM and CDR2 is ANQGSEA. V was clipped by 4 bases and J by 0 bases, with 12 bases between them. The CDR3 sequence is 14 residues long. For the CDR3, the DNA is TGCAGCGTTGGGACAATCGGAGCTAACTATGGCTACACCTTC. Amino acids: CSVGTIGANYGYTF. The variable domain in full, completed from reference TRBV29-1 and TRBJ1-2, reads SAVISQKPSRDICQRGTSLTIQCQVDSQVTMMFWYRQQPGQSLTLIATANQGSEATYESGFVIDKFPISRPNLTFSTLTVSNMSPEDSSIYLCSVGTIGANYGYTFGSGTRLTVV.

V is TRBV7-8 and J is TRBJ1-1; possibly TRBD1 for D (6 bases). Trimming took 3 bases from V and 5 from J, leaving 10 bases between them. CDR3 length: 13 residues. Germline assignment: CDR1 SGHVS and CDR2 FQNEAQ. The CDR3: CASSFWTATEAFF. The CDR3, as DNA: TGTGCCAGCAGCTTTTGGACAGCTACTGAAGCTTTCTTT.

This clone has a handful of counts. The CDR3 region is CASSLSGGIHGYTF. DNA for the CDR3: TGTGCCAGCAGTTTATCAGGGGGGATCCATGGCTACACCTTC. The J gene is TRBJ1-2, the V gene TRBV27, with D possibly matching TRBD1 (6 bases). The CDR3 sequence is 14 residues long. The ends were cut back, 0 bases at V and 6 bases at J, with 11 bases in the middle. Germline CDR1 reads MNHEY; CDR2 reads SMNVEV (reference sequence).

The rearrangement uses TRBV4-3 and TRBJ2-3; the D gene is possibly TRBD2 (6 bases). The CDR3 loop spans 16 amino acids. Trimming pared 4 bases from V and 5 bases from J, leaving 19 bases between. The germline gives CDR1 LGHNA, CDR2 YSLEER. DNA of the CDR3: TGCGCCAGCAGCCGCTTCGGACGGGGGATCGGAGATACGCAGTATTTT. This codes for CASSRFGRGIGDTQYF.

This chain connects TRBV7-2 to TRBJ2-7; maybe TRBD2 (7 bases). CDR3 size: 13 residues. The germline CDR1 and CDR2 sequences are SGHTA and FQGNSA. V was cut by 1 base and J by 6 bases, with 10 bases left in between. CDR3 nucleotides: TGTGCCAGCAGCTTAGACAGGGAGGGCGAGCAGTACTTC. It encodes CASSLDREGEQYF.

The rearrangement joins TRBV7-3 to TRBJ2-7; 7 positions agree with TRBD2. CDR1 is SGHTA and CDR2 is FQGTGA in the germline V gene. The CDR3 runs 13 residues. The V and J ends lost 5 bases and 2 bases, in that order; junction bases with no gene match: 3. CDR3 residues: CASSPGLPYEQYF. The DNA of the CDR3 is TGTGCCAGCAGCCCGGGACTACCCTACGAGCAGTACTTC.

The V gene is TRBV25-1, the J gene TRBJ1-3; D is ambiguous. This CDR3 contains 14 residues. Germline V gene data show CDR1 as MGHDK and CDR2 as SYGVNS. V was shortened by 9 bases and J by 0 bases, with 12 bases between the two germline ends. CDR3 nucleotides: TGTGCCAGTTCTGGACGGTACTCTGGAAACACCATATATTTT. This codes for CASSGRYSGNTIYF.

The chain is built from TRBV9 and TRBJ2-1; either TRBD1 or TRBD2 may supply D (6 bases each). Germline CDR1 SGDLS, CDR2 YYNGEE. V was shortened by 1 base and J by 7 bases, with 12 bases between the two germline ends. The CDR3 covers 14 residues. Here the CDR3 DNA reads TGTGCCAGCAGCGTAAGTCCGGGGGCAAATGAGCAGTTCTTC. Translated, it gives CASSVSPGANEQFF.

The gene calls are TRBV28 and TRBJ2-7, with D perhaps matching TRBD2 (6 bases). The CDR3 sequence is 11 residues long. The V end lost 6 bases, the J end lost 6 bases, and 9 bases lay between the germline ends. Germline lookup yields CDR1 MDHEN and CDR2 SYDVKM. CDR3: CASRGGVEQYF. CDR3 nucleotide sequence: TGTGCCAGCAGGGGCGGGGTCGAGCAGTACTTC. The whole variable domain, filled in from reference TRBV28 and TRBJ2-7, reads DVKVTQSSRYLVKRTGEKVFLECVQDMDHENMFWYRQDPGLGLRLIYFSYDVKMKEKGDIPEGYSVSREKKERFSLILESASTNQTSMYLCASRGGVEQYFGPGTRLTVT.

The J gene is TRBJ1-4, the V gene TRBV28; a weak D match, TRBD1 (6 bases). The V and J ends lost 6 bases and 6 bases respectively, with 17 bases between them. Germline V gives CDR1 MDHEN, CDR2 SYDVKM. This CDR3 region has 15 residues. The CDR3: CASSPLGQQDEKLFF. Here the CDR3 DNA reads TGTGCCAGCAGCCCGCTAGGACAGCAGGATGAAAAACTGTTTTTT.

The chain is built from TRBV5-5 and TRBJ2-2; D is possibly TRBD1 (5 bases). The V gene's germline CDR1 is SGHKS and CDR2 YYEKEE (reference sequence). The CDR3 consists of 16 residues. Trimming left V 4 bases short and J 0 bases short, with 13 bases between. The CDR3 DNA sequence: TGTGCCAGCAGCCCGCTGCCAGGGTCGAACACCGGGGAGCTGTTTTTT. This translates into CASSPLPGSNTGELFF.

V gene TRBV6-5 combines with J gene TRBJ2-2; 7 bases line up with TRBD1. Germline V CDR1 and CDR2: MNHEY, SVGAGI. The V and J ends lost 10 bases and 2 bases, in that order; junction bases with no gene match: 10. The CDR3 spans 15 residues. CDR3 sequence: CATRGLRANTGELFF. CDR3 coding DNA: TGTGCCACCAGGGGGTTAAGGGCTAACACCGGGGAGCTGTTTTTT.